What follows describes a single T cell receptor beta chain. No antigen is known for it. The record originates from a study of shared clonotypes between healthy human individuals. Looking at the study overall: CD8 memory received one plate per donor, CD8 naive two, CD4 memory three and CD4 naive three.

Genomic DNA belonging to each subset was distributed in equal measure over several immunoSEQ plates. Some clones are missing from TCRdb's copy, which holds only in-frame ones; the method was immunoSEQ multiplex PCR. The sample includes about 870,000 clones, 80% to 95% seen only once; the top ten take around 24%. Only CD45RO-negative cells positively selected for CCR7 counted as naive CD8 cells, so terminally differentiated effector memory CD45RA+ cells were excluded. Germline V gene sequence: CDR1 SNHLY, CDR2 FYNNEI. Between the trimmed V and J ends, which lost 8 bases and 7 bases, there was a span of 11 bases. The CDR3 totals 11 residues. Study findings and constraints: Richness estimates generally favored naive over memory subsets. Among four donors, roughly 5% of naive CD4 clonotypes were found in common.

The source material was naive CD8+ T cells sorted from blood. The clonotype was recovered from a young man in good health. The J gene is TRBJ1-1, the V gene TRBV2; perhaps TRBD1 as D (5 bases). The CDR3 nucleotides are TGTGCCAGCCCCGCGGGGGGTGAAGCTTTCTTT. Encoded protein: CASPAGGEAFF. Full variable domain (rest looked up from reference TRBV2 and TRBJ1-1): EPEVTQTPSHQVTQMGQEVILRCVPISNHLYFYWYRQILGQKVEFLVSFYNNEISEKSEIFDDQFSVERPDGSNFTLKIRSTKLEDSAMYFCASPAGGEAFFGQGTRLTVV.